A single sample gave rise to the 17 T cell receptor beta chains below, sequenced in a study of blood T cell repertoires in COVID-19. TCRdb keeps only in-frame clones here, not all; method: immunoSEQ multiplex PCR. Of over 55,000 clones in the sample, over 65% are singletons; the top ten hold less than 40%. The source material was peripheral blood. These receptor sequences come from a woman in her seventies with acute or convalescent COVID-19.

This clone has more than one count but fewer than ten. This chain links TRBV6-1 with TRBJ2-7; D remains ambiguous. The length of the CDR3 is 15 residues. The V gene lost 3 bases and the J gene lost 0 bases, with 12 bases spanning the gap. Germline V gene lookup returns CDR1 MNHNS and CDR2 SASEGT. CDR3 residues: CASSEYRVSSYEQYF. The CDR3, as DNA: TGTGCCAGCAGTGAGTATCGAGTTAGCTCCTACGAGCAGTACTTC.

This chain links TRBV27 with TRBJ2-3, with 7 nucleotides matching TRBD2. This CDR3 contains 19 residues. Trimming took 9 bases from V and 2 from J; bases not matched to a gene: 23. Germline V gene sequence: CDR1 MNHEY, CDR2 SMNVEV (reference sequence). CDR3 residues: CASARGAHPLASTTDTQYF. The CDR3, as DNA: TGTGCCAGTGCCCGAGGGGCCCACCCACTAGCGAGCACCACAGATACGCAGTATTTT.

This clone was recorded many times. The junction departs from the called germline gene at one end, perhaps through a read error. The chain carries TRBV6-6 and TRBJ2-7, with 9 bases fitting TRBD1. This CDR3 comprises 15 residues. The V gene's germline CDR1 is MNHNY and CDR2 SVGAGI (reference sequence). Here the CDR3 DNA reads TGTGCCAGCAGTTATTCCGGGACAGGGTCCTCCGAGCAGTACTTC. As protein: CASSYSGTGSSEQYF.

The chain employs TRBV19 and TRBJ2-5, with 7 bases fitting TRBD2. The CDR3 loop spans 15 amino acids. The ends lost 6 bases at V and 3 bases at J; junction bases unmatched: 10. Looked up from germline, CDR1 is LNHDA and CDR2 is SQIVND (reference sequence). The CDR3 protein is CASSVGSGREETQYF. The CDR3 nucleotides read TGTGCCAGTAGCGTAGGAAGTGGGAGGGAAGAGACCCAGTACTTC.

The V call is TRBV28, the J call TRBJ1-1; 9 nucleotides line up with TRBD1. Germline V CDR1 and CDR2: MDHEN, SYDVKM. V lost 7 bases to trimming and J lost 10 bases; unmatched junction nucleotides: 4. The CDR3 sequence is 11 residues long. The CDR3 sequence is CASTQTGGAFF. The CDR3 nucleotides read TGTGCCAGCACCCAGACAGGGGGAGCTTTCTTT. The whole variable domain, remainder taken from reference TRBV28 and TRBJ1-1, is DVKVTQSSRYLVKRTGEKVFLECVQDMDHENMFWYRQDPGLGLRLIYFSYDVKMKEKGDIPEGYSVSREKKERFSLILESASTNQTSMYLCASTQTGGAFFGQGTRLTVV.

The rearrangement uses TRBV24-1 and TRBJ1-2; possible D gene TRBD1, 5 bases. The CDR3 consists of 14 residues. Per the germline V gene, CDR1 is KGHDR and CDR2 is SFDVKD. With 2 bases removed from V and 8 bases from J, the gap between germline ends came to 14 bases. The CDR3 here is CATSDYSGHSGYTF. CDR3 in DNA: TGTGCCACCAGTGATTACAGTGGACACTCCGGCTACACCTTC.

A single count supports this clone. V and J are TRBV9 and TRBJ2-5; D is possibly TRBD2 (5 bases). The CDR3 totals 15 residues. The V end was cut by 0 bases, the J end by 3 bases, with 12 bases between. Germline CDR1 reads SGDLS; CDR2 reads YYNGEE. The CDR3 reads CASSVGASSEETQYF. The CDR3 nucleotides read TGTGCCAGCAGCGTAGGGGCTAGTAGCGAAGAGACCCAGTACTTC.

DNA for the CDR3: TGTGCCAGCAGACTAGGACAGGGCGAAAAACTGTTTTTT. Encoded protein: CASRLGQGEKLFF. The chain recombines TRBV12-3 or TRBV12-4 with TRBJ1-4; 8 positions agree with TRBD1. The CDR3 length is 13 residues. With 6 bases clipped from V and 8 bases from J, the junction kept 5 bases outside the gene matches.

The J gene is TRBJ2-7, the V gene TRBV5-6, with no clear D. CDR1 is SGHDT, CDR2 YYEEEE, per germline. V shed 1 base and J shed 8 bases, with 13 bases lying between them. CDR3 size: 13 residues. The CDR3 nucleotides read TGTGCCAGCAGCTTGTCAGGCCCCATGAAGCAGTACTTC. Its protein is CASSLSGPMKQYF.

The chain recombines TRBV29-1 with TRBJ2-7; 7 nucleotides agree with TRBD1. This CDR3 has 15 amino acids. V lost 6 bases to trimming and J lost 2 bases; unmatched junction nucleotides: 13. Germline V lookup: CDR1 SQVTM, CDR2 ANQGSEA. The CDR3 bases are TGCAGCGTGGGGACAGTGACACGGCTAACCTACGAGCAGTACTTC. Encoded protein: CSVGTVTRLTYEQYF.

V is TRBV5-5 and J is TRBJ1-4; D is unclear. The CDR3 contains 14 residues. Germline V gene sequence: CDR1 SGHKS, CDR2 YYEKEE (reference sequence). V lost 1 base, J lost 0 bases, and 4 bases lay in between. The CDR3 spells CASSLLATNEKLFF. CDR3 nucleotides: TGTGCCAGCAGCTTGCTAGCAACTAATGAAAAACTGTTTTTT.

The rearrangement joins TRBV4-2 to TRBJ2-7, with D perhaps TRBD2 (5 bases). The germline V gene encodes CDR1 LGHNA and CDR2 YNFKEQ. Trimming stripped 0 bases from V and 5 bases from J, with 17 bases between. The CDR3 spans 16 residues. CDR3 sequence reads: CASSQEVVGSRDEQYF. CDR3 DNA: TGTGCCAGCAGCCAAGAAGTCGTAGGGAGTAGAGACGAGCAGTACTTC.

This chain connects TRBV5-4 to TRBJ1-1; no definite D call. The V gene lost 4 bases and the J gene lost 1 base, with 8 bases spanning the gap. Germline V CDR1 and CDR2: SGHNT, YYREEE (reference sequence). The CDR3 totals 13 residues. The CDR3 bases are TGTGCCAGCAGCGTTAGTAAGAACACTGAAGCTTTCTTT. Translating gives CASSVSKNTEAFF.

This chain links TRBV18 with TRBJ1-4, with unresolved D. V was pared by 8 bases and J by 8 bases, with 18 bases between. Germline V gives CDR1 KGHSH, CDR2 LQKENI. CDR3 length equals 14 residues. CDR3 coding DNA: TGTGCCAGCGCCCCCCGCGATGCGGTAGAAAAACTGTTTTTT. Translation: CASAPRDAVEKLFF.

The rearrangement links TRBV7-8 to TRBJ1-5; 7 nucleotides match TRBD1. The CDR3 covers 16 residues. With V trimmed by 3 bases and J by 6 bases, 11 bases remained unmatched. Germline CDR1 reads SGHVS; CDR2 reads FQNEAQ. This chain's CDR3 is CASSFREGAMSQPQHF. CDR3 coding DNA: TGTGCCAGCAGCTTTCGCGAGGGGGCTATGAGTCAGCCCCAGCATTTT.

This chain joins TRBV24-1 and TRBJ1-5; perhaps TRBD1 as D (6 bases). From germline, CDR1 is KGHDR and CDR2 SFDVKD. The CDR3 spans 14 residues. V was trimmed by 4 bases and J by 7 bases, leaving 13 bases between them. The DNA for the CDR3 is TGTGCCACCAGTGAGGAGGGGGGAGGGCAGCCCCAGCATTTT. Translating gives CATSEEGGGQPQHF.

The chain carries TRBV6-2 or TRBV6-3 and TRBJ2-7; TRBD1 is a possible D gene (6 bases). V gave up 5 bases and J gave up 9 bases, with 17 bases separating them. CDR1 MNHEY and CDR2 SVGEGT come from the germline V gene. This CDR3 is built from 13 residues. The CDR3 DNA follows: TGTGCCAGCAGTAACTACAGGGAGCAGATGCAGTACTTC. This encodes CASSNYREQMQYF.